This T cell receptor beta chain comes out of a study of radiotherapy plus CTLA-4 blockade in lung cancer. Produced via immunoSEQ multiplex PCR; TCRdb's table is partial and in-frame only. There are roughly 53,000 clones in the sample; 79% occur only once, and under 3.5% lies in the top ten. Germline assignment: CDR1 SGHNT and CDR2 YYREEE (reference sequence). After removal of 0 bases from V and 6 bases from J, the junction contained 3 bases not matched to a gene. The CDR3 spans 15 residues. The origin of this receptor is a human donor with non-small cell lung cancer who had a partial response to radiotherapy plus ipilimumab. This material consisted of peripheral blood, taken from a patient treated with radiotherapy plus ipilimumab. The chain links TRBV5-4 to TRBJ1-4; 9 bases are a match to TRBD1. CDR3: CASSLVTGGDEKLFF. In DNA form, the CDR3 reads TGTGCCAGCAGCTTGGTGACAGGGGGAGATGAAAAACTGTTTTTT. Looking up the rest from reference TRBV5-4 and TRBJ1-4 gives the full variable domain: ETGVTQSPTHLIKTRGQQVTLRCSSQSGHNTVSWYQQALGQGPQFIFQYYREEENGRGNFPPRFSGLQFPNYSSELNVNALELDDSALYLCASSLVTGGDEKLFFGSGTQLSVL.